This T cell receptor beta chain was sequenced during a study of T-cell memory formation after mild COVID-19. Looked up from germline, CDR1 is SEHNR and CDR2 is FQNEAQ (reference sequence). This CDR3 spans 14 amino acids. V lost 5 bases to trimming and J lost 3 bases, with 13 bases between them. The table lists this clonotype with many counts. TCRdb re-analysed the 5' RACE reads in MiXCR, keeping a single row per CDR3 protein. Of around 340,000 distinct CDR3 sequences detected, more than 20% appear once; the ten largest clones hold around 12%. V is TRBV7-9 and J is TRBJ1-2; unclear D gene. Material for sequencing was PBMCs or a T cell subset sorted from them (not recorded which). The source of this sequence is an adult woman who had mild COVID-19 (a few samples of this study predate the infection). Cell type and time point are not known. The CDR3 here is CASSDRSRDYGYTF. As DNA, the CDR3 is TGTGCCAGCAGCGATCGGAGCAGAGACTATGGCTACACCTTC. Full variable domain (rest looked up from reference TRBV7-9 and TRBJ1-2): DTGVSQNPRHKITKRGQNVTFRCDPISEHNRLYWYRQTLGQGPEFLTYFQNEAQLEKSRLLSDRFSAERPKGSFSTLEIQRTEQGDSAMYLCASSDRSRDYGYTFGSGTRLTVV.